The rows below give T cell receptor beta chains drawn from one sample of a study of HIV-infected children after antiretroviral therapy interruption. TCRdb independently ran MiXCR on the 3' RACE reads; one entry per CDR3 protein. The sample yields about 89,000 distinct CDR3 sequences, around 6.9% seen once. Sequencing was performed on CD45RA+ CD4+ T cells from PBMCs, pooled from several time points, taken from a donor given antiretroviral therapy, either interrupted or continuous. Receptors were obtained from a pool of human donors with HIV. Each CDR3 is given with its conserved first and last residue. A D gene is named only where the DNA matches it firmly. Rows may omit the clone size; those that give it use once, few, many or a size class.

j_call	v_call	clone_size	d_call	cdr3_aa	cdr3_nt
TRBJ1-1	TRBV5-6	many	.	CASSKRLAGGNTEAFF	TGTGCCAGCAGCAAGCGCCTAGCAGGCGGGAACACTGAAGCTTTCTTT
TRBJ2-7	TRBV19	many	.	CASSIVGTRYFYEQYF	TGTGCCAGTAGTATTGTAGGGACAAGATACTTCTACGAGCAGTACTTC
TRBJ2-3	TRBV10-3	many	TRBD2	CAIRAGPQADTQYF	TGTGCCATCAGAGCGGGACCCCAGGCAGATACGCAGTATTTT
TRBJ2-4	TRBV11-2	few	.	CASSLRPDGIQYF	TGTGCCAGCAGCTTACGGCCCGACGGCATTCAGTACTTC
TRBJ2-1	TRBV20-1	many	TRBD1	CSAELGGSSYNEQFF	TGCAGTGCAGAATTAGGGGGCAGCTCCTACAATGAGCAGTTCTTC
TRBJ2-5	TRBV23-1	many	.	CASSQSLVRNRGDGARETQYF	TGCGCCAGCAGTCAATCGTTGGTCCGTAACCGGGGCGACGGGGCTAGAGAGACCCAGTACTTC
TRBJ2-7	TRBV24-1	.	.	CATSDSRQGGDEQYF	TGTGCCACCAGTGATAGTCGCCAGGGGGGCGACGAGCAGTACTTC
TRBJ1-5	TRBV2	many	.	CASSRADLSNQPQHF	TGTGCCAGCAGTAGGGCCGATCTGAGCAATCAGCCCCAGCATTTT
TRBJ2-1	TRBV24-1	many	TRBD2	CATSEALAGVHEQFF	TGTGCCACCAGTGAGGCTCTAGCGGGAGTTCATGAGCAGTTCTTC
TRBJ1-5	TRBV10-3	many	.	CAISESLGPGENQPQHF	TGTGCCATCAGTGAGTCCCTGGGGCCAGGGGAAAATCAGCCCCAGCATTTT
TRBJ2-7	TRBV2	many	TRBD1	CASRPDRGLSSYEQYF	TGTGCCAGCAGACCGGACAGGGGGCTAAGCTCCTACGAGCAGTACTTC
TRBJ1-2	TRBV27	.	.	CASSPLRGYGYTF	TGTGCCAGCAGTCCCTTGAGAGGGTATGGCTACACCTTC
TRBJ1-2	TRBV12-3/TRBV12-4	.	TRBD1	CASSSLGQGFGYTF	TGTGCCAGCAGTTCTCTGGGACAGGGCTTTGGCTACACCTTC
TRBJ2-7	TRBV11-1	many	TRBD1	CASSFVGTAYEQYF	TGTGCCAGCAGCTTTGTTGGGACAGCCTACGAGCAGTACTTC
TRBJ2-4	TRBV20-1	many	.	CSARGVTEKNIQYF	TGCAGTGCTAGAGGTGTGACAGAAAAAAACATTCAGTACTTC
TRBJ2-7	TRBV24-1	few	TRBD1	CATRDRGLCEQYF	TGTGCCACCAGAGACAGGGGGCTTTGCGAGCAGTACTTC
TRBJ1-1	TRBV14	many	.	CASSRQQPGLGTEAFF	TGTGCCAGCAGCCGCCAACAGCCGGGGCTAGGCACTGAAGCTTTCTTT